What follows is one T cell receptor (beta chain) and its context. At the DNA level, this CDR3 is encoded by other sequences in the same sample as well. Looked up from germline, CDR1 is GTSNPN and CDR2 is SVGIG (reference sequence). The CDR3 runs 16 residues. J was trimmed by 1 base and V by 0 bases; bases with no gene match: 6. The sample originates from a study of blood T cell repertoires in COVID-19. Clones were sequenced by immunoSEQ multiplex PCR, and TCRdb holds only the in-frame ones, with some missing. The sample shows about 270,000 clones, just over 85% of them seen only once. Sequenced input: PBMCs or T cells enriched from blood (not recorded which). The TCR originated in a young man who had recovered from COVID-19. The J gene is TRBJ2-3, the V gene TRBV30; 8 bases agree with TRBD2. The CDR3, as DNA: TGTGCCTGGAGTGTACGAGCGGGAGAGCGCACAGATACGCAGTATTTT. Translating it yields CAWSVRAGERTDTQYF.